These T cell receptor beta chains were read from a single sample in a study of early stage breast cancer tumors. TCRdb's copy holds only in-frame clones and misses some; the assay was immunoSEQ multiplex PCR. This table holds more than 65,000 clones, around 80% found once. Material for sequencing was blood. These receptors came from a person aged 40 to 50 with breast cancer. Each CDR3 is given with its conserved first and last residue. The order of the fields is clone size, D gene, V gene, J gene, CDR3 DNA, CDR3 protein. D genes are given only for firm matches. The listing skips clone size in some rows; elsewhere it reads once, few, many or a size class.

clone size: NA; D gene: TRBD1; V gene: TRBV7-3; J gene: TRBJ2-3; CDR3 DNA: TGTGCCAGCAGCTTACGGGCCCTGACAGGGGGCGCAGATACGCAGTATTTT; CDR3 protein: CASSLRALTGGADTQYF
clone size: NA; D gene: NA; V gene: TRBV6-6; J gene: TRBJ1-3; CDR3 DNA: TGTGCCAGCAGTGACAGAGACACCATATATTTT; CDR3 protein: CASSDRDTIYF
clone size: NA; D gene: NA; V gene: TRBV6-4; J gene: TRBJ1-5; CDR3 DNA: TGTGCCAGCAGTCCAGGTAGCAATCAGCCCCAGCATTTT; CDR3 protein: CASSPGSNQPQHF
clone size: NA; D gene: TRBD2; V gene: TRBV7-9; J gene: TRBJ2-1; CDR3 DNA: TGTGCCAGCAGCTTTGTCCCGGGACTAGCGCCAAATGAGCAGTTCTTC; CDR3 protein: CASSFVPGLAPNEQFF
clone size: few; D gene: NA; V gene: TRBV30; J gene: TRBJ1-1; CDR3 DNA: TGTGCCTGGAGTGCCGAGGGGGCTTTCTTT; CDR3 protein: CAWSAEGAFF
clone size: NA; D gene: TRBD2; V gene: TRBV7-9; J gene: TRBJ2-7; CDR3 DNA: TGTGCCAGCAGCTTATTGGCTAGCGGGAAAGACGAGCAGTATTTC; CDR3 protein: CASSLLASGKDEQYF
clone size: NA; D gene: NA; V gene: TRBV28; J gene: TRBJ1-1; CDR3 DNA: TGTGCCAGCAGTTTCCTCCTCGGGATCACTGAAGCTTTCTTT; CDR3 protein: CASSFLLGITEAFF
clone size: NA; D gene: NA; V gene: TRBV7-2; J gene: TRBJ2-1; CDR3 DNA: TGTGCCAGCAGCTCTCAACTAGGGGGTGAGCAGTTCTTC; CDR3 protein: CASSSQLGGEQFF
clone size: NA; D gene: TRBD2; V gene: TRBV27; J gene: TRBJ2-1; CDR3 DNA: TGTGCCAGCAGCTCAGAGCGGGAGTGGGGCAATGAGCAGTTCTTC; CDR3 protein: CASSSEREWGNEQFF
clone size: NA; D gene: NA; V gene: TRBV11-2; J gene: TRBJ2-5; CDR3 DNA: TGTGCCAGCAGCTTAGGAGGCGGAGCGACGAAGACCCAGTACTTC; CDR3 protein: CASSLGGGATKTQYF
clone size: NA; D gene: NA; V gene: TRBV10-2; J gene: TRBJ1-1; CDR3 DNA: TGCGCCAGCACCCCTGGTTCGAACACTGAAGCTTTCTTT; CDR3 protein: CASTPGSNTEAFF
clone size: NA; D gene: NA; V gene: TRBV5-1; J gene: TRBJ1-1; CDR3 DNA: TGCGCCAGCAGCTTGGAACAGAAAATAATGAACACTGAAGCTTTCTTT; CDR3 protein: CASSLEQKIMNTEAFF
clone size: NA; D gene: NA; V gene: TRBV10-3; J gene: TRBJ2-7; CDR3 DNA: TGTGCCATCAGTGAGTACCCGGGATCCTACGAGCAGTACTTC; CDR3 protein: CAISEYPGSYEQYF
clone size: NA; D gene: NA; V gene: TRBV18; J gene: TRBJ2-5; CDR3 DNA: TGTGCCAGCTCACCACCCAGCCCCCAAGAGACCCAGTACTTC; CDR3 protein: CASSPPSPQETQYF
clone size: NA; D gene: TRBD1; V gene: TRBV27; J gene: TRBJ1-1; CDR3 DNA: TGTGCCAGCAGTTCTGGACAGGGAGCAGCCGAAGCTTTCTTT; CDR3 protein: CASSSGQGAAEAFF
clone size: NA; D gene: TRBD1; V gene: TRBV7-9; J gene: TRBJ1-2; CDR3 DNA: TGTGCCAGCAGCTTAGTGGACAGGAGCTATGGCTACACCTTC; CDR3 protein: CASSLVDRSYGYTF
clone size: NA; D gene: TRBD1; V gene: TRBV19; J gene: TRBJ1-3; CDR3 DNA: TGTGCCAGTACCAGGGGGGCCCGAGGGACCGGAAACACCATATATTTT; CDR3 protein: CASTRGARGTGNTIYF
clone size: NA; D gene: TRBD2; V gene: TRBV27; J gene: TRBJ2-1; CDR3 DNA: TGTGCCAGCAGTCTTATGCCTAGCGGGAGTTCCAATGAGCAGTTCTTC; CDR3 protein: CASSLMPSGSSNEQFF
clone size: NA; D gene: NA; V gene: TRBV19; J gene: TRBJ1-1; CDR3 DNA: TGTGCCAGTAGTATTGGGCTAGGACGGACCCGGGGGACTGAAGCTTTCTTT; CDR3 protein: CASSIGLGRTRGTEAFF
clone size: NA; D gene: NA; V gene: TRBV12-2; J gene: TRBJ2-3; CDR3 DNA: TGTGCAAGTCGCTTGTATTCTAGTCGAACAGATACGCAGTATTTT; CDR3 protein: CASRLYSSRTDTQYF
clone size: NA; D gene: TRBD2; V gene: TRBV15; J gene: TRBJ2-5; CDR3 DNA: TGTGCCACCAGTGCCGGGACTACCAACTTCGAGACCCAGTACTTC; CDR3 protein: CATSAGTTNFETQYF
clone size: NA; D gene: TRBD1; V gene: TRBV15; J gene: TRBJ1-3; CDR3 DNA: TGTGCCACCAGAAGAACAACAGGGGGCTCTGGAAACACCATATATTTT; CDR3 protein: CATRRTTGGSGNTIYF